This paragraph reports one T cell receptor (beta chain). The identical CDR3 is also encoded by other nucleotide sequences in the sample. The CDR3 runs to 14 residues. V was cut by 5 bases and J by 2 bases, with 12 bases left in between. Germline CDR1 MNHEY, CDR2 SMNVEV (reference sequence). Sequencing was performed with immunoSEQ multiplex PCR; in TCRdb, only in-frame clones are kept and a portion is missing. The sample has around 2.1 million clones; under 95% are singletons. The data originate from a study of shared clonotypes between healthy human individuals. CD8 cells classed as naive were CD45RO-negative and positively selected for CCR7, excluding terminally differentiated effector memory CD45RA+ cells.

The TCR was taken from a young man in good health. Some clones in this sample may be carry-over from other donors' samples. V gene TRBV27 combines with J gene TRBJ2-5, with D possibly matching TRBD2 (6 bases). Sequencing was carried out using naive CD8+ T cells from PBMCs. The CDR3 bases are TGTGCCAGCAGTCTCCTGGGGGGTCAAGAGACCCAGTACTTC. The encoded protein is CASSLLGGQETQYF.